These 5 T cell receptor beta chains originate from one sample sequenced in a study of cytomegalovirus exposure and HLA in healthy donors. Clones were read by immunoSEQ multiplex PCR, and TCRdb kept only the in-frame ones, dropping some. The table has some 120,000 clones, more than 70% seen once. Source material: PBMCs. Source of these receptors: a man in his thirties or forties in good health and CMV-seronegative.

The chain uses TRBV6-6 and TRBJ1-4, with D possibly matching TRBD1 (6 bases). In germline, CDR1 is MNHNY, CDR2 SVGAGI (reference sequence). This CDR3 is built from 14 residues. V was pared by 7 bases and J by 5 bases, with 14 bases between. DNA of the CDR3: TGTGCCAGCAACAAACAGGGCTTCAATGAAAAACTGTTTTTT. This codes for CASNKQGFNEKLFF.

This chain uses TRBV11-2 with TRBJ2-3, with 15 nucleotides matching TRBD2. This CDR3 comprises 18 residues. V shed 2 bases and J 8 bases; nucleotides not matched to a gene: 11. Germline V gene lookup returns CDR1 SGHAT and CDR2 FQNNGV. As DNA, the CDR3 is TGTGCCAGCAGCTTATCCCATCGGACTAGCGGGAGGGAGGGTACGCAGTATTTT. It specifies CASSLSHRTSGREGTQYF.

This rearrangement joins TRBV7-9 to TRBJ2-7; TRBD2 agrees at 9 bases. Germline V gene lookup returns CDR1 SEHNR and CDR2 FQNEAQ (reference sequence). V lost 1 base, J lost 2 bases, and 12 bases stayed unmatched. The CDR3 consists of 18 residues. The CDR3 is CASSLVLAGVFRTYEQYF. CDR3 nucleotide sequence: TGTGCCAGCAGCTTAGTATTAGCGGGAGTGTTTAGGACCTACGAGCAGTACTTC.

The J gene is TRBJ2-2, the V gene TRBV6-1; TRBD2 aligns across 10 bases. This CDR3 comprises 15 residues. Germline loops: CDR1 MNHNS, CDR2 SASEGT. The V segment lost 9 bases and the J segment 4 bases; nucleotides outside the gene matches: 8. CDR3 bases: TGTGCCAGTAGACTAGGACTAGCGGTCACCGGGGAGCTGTTTTTT. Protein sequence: CASRLGLAVTGELFF.

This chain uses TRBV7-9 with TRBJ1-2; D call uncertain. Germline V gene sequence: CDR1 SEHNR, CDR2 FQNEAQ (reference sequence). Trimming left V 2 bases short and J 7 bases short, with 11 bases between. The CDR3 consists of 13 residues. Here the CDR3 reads CASSLLLTGGYTF. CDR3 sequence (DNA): TGTGCCAGCAGCTTACTATTGACGGGTGGCTACACCTTC.